The 24 T cell receptor beta chains in this list originate from one sample, sequenced in a study of radiotherapy plus CTLA-4 blockade in lung cancer. TCRdb's copy holds only in-frame clones and misses some; the assay was immunoSEQ multiplex PCR. The table lists tens of thousands of clones, roughly 75% of them singletons, with 7.1% in the top ten. The sequencing here drew on peripheral blood, taken from a patient treated with radiotherapy plus ipilimumab. The receptors derive from a human donor with non-small cell lung cancer who had a complete response to radiotherapy plus ipilimumab.

DNA of the CDR3: TGTGCCAGCTCACCGGGGACGAGGGGGGCCAGCTCCTACAATGAGCAGTTCTTC. This sequence encodes CASSPGTRGASSYNEQFF. The chain has TRBV18 and TRBJ2-1; D is possibly TRBD1 or TRBD2 (6 bases each). V lost 3 bases and J 0 bases, leaving 18 bases between the germline ends. This CDR3 comprises 18 residues. CDR1 is KGHSH, CDR2 LQKENI, per germline.

The V call is TRBV7-9, the J call TRBJ1-2; no firm D call. This CDR3 is 14 amino acids long. Germline CDR1 is SEHNR and CDR2 is FQNEAQ (reference sequence). Trimming stripped 4 bases from V and 8 bases from J, with 17 bases between. The CDR3 reads CASSSVKTLGGYTF. CDR3 DNA sequence: TGTGCCAGCAGCTCAGTAAAGACCCTAGGGGGCTACACCTTC.

V gene TRBV9 combines with J gene TRBJ1-1; 12 nucleotides agree with TRBD1. CDR1 and CDR2 from the germline V gene are SGDLS and YYNGEE. There are 15 residues in the CDR3. With 4 bases clipped from V and 6 bases from J, the junction kept 7 bases outside the gene matches. The CDR3 coding sequence is TGTGCCAGCAGCCTTAGCGGGACAGGGGGCTCTGAAGCTTTCTTT. It encodes CASSLSGTGGSEAFF.

The chain recombines TRBV18 with TRBJ2-1; TRBD1 aligns across 9 bases. From germline, CDR1 is KGHSH and CDR2 LQKENI. There are 14 residues in the CDR3. V shed 6 bases, J shed 4 bases, and the junction held 4 bases outside the gene matches. CDR3 DNA sequence: TGTGCCAGCTCGACGGGACAGGGTTACAATGAGCAGTTCTTC. Translated, it gives CASSTGQGYNEQFF.

The V and J genes are TRBV30 and TRBJ2-7, with a tentative D call TRBD1 (5 bases). V shed 2 bases and J shed 3 bases, with 11 bases lying between them. CDR1 is GTSNPN, CDR2 SVGIG, per germline (reference sequence). CDR3 length: 13 residues. The CDR3 loop is CAWSPSTVYEQYF. CDR3 DNA: TGTGCCTGGAGTCCCTCGACAGTCTACGAGCAGTACTTC.

This rearrangement joins TRBV4-3 to TRBJ1-1; D gene uncertain. This CDR3 is 15 amino acids long. V was shortened by 0 bases and J by 1 base, with 9 bases between the two germline ends. Germline V gene sequence: CDR1 LGHNA, CDR2 YSLEER. CDR3 residues: CASSQEVRPNTEAFF. CDR3 sequence (DNA): TGCGCCAGCAGCCAAGAGGTCAGACCGAACACTGAAGCTTTCTTT.

The V call is TRBV5-4, the J call TRBJ1-5; the match to TRBD1 covers 8 bases. The ends lost 4 bases at V and 4 bases at J; junction bases unmatched: 4. This CDR3 is 14 amino acids long. Germline CDR1 reads SGHNT; CDR2 reads YYREEE (reference sequence). The CDR3 DNA follows: TGTGCCAGCAGCGCGGACAGGGAAAATCAGCCCCAGCATTTT. Residues: CASSADRENQPQHF.

The chain carries TRBV2 and TRBJ2-3, with unresolved D. Germline CDR1 reads SNHLY; CDR2 reads FYNNEI. The V end lost 7 bases, the J end lost 3 bases, and 11 bases lay between the germline ends. The CDR3 sequence is 13 residues long. CDR3 sequence: CASTQLGTDTQYF. In DNA, the CDR3 is TGTGCCAGCACCCAGTTGGGGACAGATACGCAGTATTTT.

The chain is built from TRBV10-3 and TRBJ1-2; 7 nucleotides agree with TRBD1. Trimming took 6 bases from V and 2 from J; bases not matched to a gene: 3. The CDR3 is made up of 13 amino acids. Germline V CDR1 and CDR2: ENHRY, SYGVKD. The CDR3 DNA sequence: TGTGCCATCAGCCCAGGGGGAAACTATGGCTACACCTTC. Its translation is CAISPGGNYGYTF.

The chain carries TRBV12-5 and TRBJ1-6; D not certain. Trimming removed 3 bases at V and 9 bases at J, with 9 bases between. Germline CDR1 and CDR2: LGHNT and FRNRAP. The CDR3 consists of 13 residues. The CDR3 here is CASGFDRASPLHF. The CDR3 nucleotides are TGTGCTAGTGGTTTTGATAGGGCTTCACCCCTCCACTTT.

This sequence joins TRBV25-1 and TRBJ2-1, with TRBD2 identical over 9 bases. The CDR3 runs to 16 residues. The V gene end was trimmed by 6 bases and the J gene end by 4 bases; junction bases not matched to a gene: 10. Germline CDR1 reads MGHDK; CDR2 reads SYGVNS. The CDR3 loop is CASRTTGTSLYNEQFF. For the CDR3, the DNA is TGTGCCAGCAGGACGACCGGGACTAGCTTATACAATGAGCAGTTCTTC.

The chain joins TRBV2 to TRBJ1-2, with 12 bases aligning to TRBD1. J was trimmed by 5 bases and V by 5 bases; bases with no gene match: 9. Looked up from germline, CDR1 is SNHLY and CDR2 is FYNNEI. The CDR3 is 16 residues long. CDR3: CASSLGTGGASYGYTF. The CDR3 DNA reads as TGTGCCAGCAGTCTCGGGACAGGGGGCGCGAGTTATGGCTACACCTTC.

The chain joins TRBV4-3 to TRBJ2-1; a weak D match, TRBD1 (6 bases). CDR1 LGHNA and CDR2 YSLEER come from the germline V gene. The germline V and J ends were trimmed by 7 bases and 3 bases, with 16 bases remaining between them. This CDR3 comprises 15 residues. The CDR3 DNA follows: TGCGCCAGCACTCCATCCAGGGGTGGCTACAATGAGCAGTTCTTC. Protein product: CASTPSRGGYNEQFF.

The chain employs TRBV7-9 and TRBJ1-1; D unresolved. V lost 2 bases and J lost 4, with 11 bases in between. The CDR3 is 14 amino acids. Per germline, CDR1 SEHNR and CDR2 FQNEAQ (reference sequence). CDR3 protein: CASSLNNRGTEAFF. CDR3 coding DNA: TGTGCCAGCAGCTTAAACAACCGGGGCACTGAAGCTTTCTTT. Full variable domain (outside the CDR3, taken from reference TRBV7-9 and TRBJ1-1): DTGVSQNPRHKITKRGQNVTFRCDPISEHNRLYWYRQTLGQGPEFLTYFQNEAQLEKSRLLSDRFSAERPKGSFSTLEIQRTEQGDSAMYLCASSLNNRGTEAFFGQGTRLTVV.

This chain links TRBV10-2 with TRBJ2-2; unclear D gene. V lost 4 bases to trimming and J lost 6 bases, with 6 bases between them. CDR1 and CDR2 (germline): WSHSY, SAAADI. The CDR3 runs 12 residues. This chain's CDR3 is CASSADAGELFF. The DNA for the CDR3 is TGCGCCAGCAGTGCTGACGCCGGGGAGCTGTTTTTT.

This chain links TRBV18 with TRBJ1-1; 7 nucleotides align to TRBD1. V was clipped by 2 bases and J by 1 base; unmatched bases: 10. The CDR3 is made up of 17 amino acids. CDR1 and CDR2 (germline): KGHSH, LQKENI. Here the CDR3 DNA reads TGTGCCAGCTCACCAACGGTGGTAAGGACAGGGAACACTGAAGCTTTCTTT. Protein sequence: CASSPTVVRTGNTEAFF. Full variable domain (remainder filled in from reference TRBV18 and TRBJ1-1): NAGVMQNPRHLVRRRGQEARLRCSPMKGHSHVYWYRQLPEEGLKFMVYLQKENIIDESGMPKERFSAEFPKEGPSILRIQQVVRGDSAAYFCASSPTVVRTGNTEAFFGQGTRLTVV.

Here the CDR3 DNA reads TGTGCCAGTAGTCTCCTGTGGGCTGAGATGAACACTGAAGCTTTCTTT. It is translated as CASSLLWAEMNTEAFF. The chain carries TRBV19 and TRBJ1-1; unclear D gene. Trimming took 5 bases from V and 0 from J, leaving 16 bases between them. CDR3 length equals 16 residues. Looked up from germline, CDR1 is LNHDA and CDR2 is SQIVND (reference sequence).

This clone was counted once. The chain couples TRBV4-1 to TRBJ1-6; the match to TRBD1 covers 7 bases. The CDR3 runs 15 residues. V shed 1 base and J 11 bases; nucleotides not matched to a gene: 8. CDR1 is MGHRA and CDR2 is YSYEKL in the germline V gene. The CDR3 DNA sequence: TGCGCCAGCAGCCAAGTGACAGGGTTTAGGACACCCCTCCACTTT. This sequence encodes CASSQVTGFRTPLHF.

This clone turned up a few times. The chain joins TRBV18 to TRBJ2-3; 9 nucleotides match TRBD1. The CDR3 spans 14 residues. Germline loops: CDR1 KGHSH, CDR2 LQKENI. The V and J ends lost 5 bases and 1 base, in that order; junction bases with no gene match: 1. CDR3 DNA: TGTGCCAGCTCAAGGGACAGGGGCACAGATACGCAGTATTTT. This gives the protein CASSRDRGTDTQYF. Full variable domain (missing parts from reference TRBV18 and TRBJ2-3): NAGVMQNPRHLVRRRGQEARLRCSPMKGHSHVYWYRQLPEEGLKFMVYLQKENIIDESGMPKERFSAEFPKEGPSILRIQQVVRGDSAAYFCASSRDRGTDTQYFGPGTRLTVL.

The rearrangement links TRBV5-5 to TRBJ1-1; no clear D gene. Per the germline V gene, CDR1 is SGHKS and CDR2 is YYEKEE (reference sequence). The germline V and J ends were trimmed by 2 bases and 5 bases, with 13 bases remaining between them. The CDR3 is 14 residues long. CDR3 in amino acids: CASSFGSFGTEAFF. CDR3 bases: TGTGCCAGCAGCTTCGGTTCTTTCGGGACTGAAGCTTTCTTT.

The gene calls are TRBV5-5 and TRBJ2-7, with a weak D call TRBD1 (5 bases). The V and J ends lost 0 bases and 2 bases respectively, with 9 bases between them. This CDR3 comprises 14 residues. CDR1 SGHKS and CDR2 YYEKEE come from the germline V gene (reference sequence). The CDR3 region is CASSLGQGPYEQYV. CDR3 DNA sequence: TGTGCCAGCAGCTTGGGGCAGGGTCCCTACGAGCAGTACGTC.

The chain has TRBV4-3 and TRBJ1-1, with 9 bases aligning to TRBD1. V lost 5 bases, J lost 5 bases, and 6 bases stayed unmatched. Germline values: CDR1 LGHNA, CDR2 YSLEER. This CDR3 spans 14 amino acids. In DNA, the CDR3 is TGCGCCAGCAGCGTGATAGACAGGGGGACTGAAGCTTTCTTT. It encodes CASSVIDRGTEAFF.

The gene calls are TRBV9 and TRBJ1-4; TRBD1 agrees at 9 bases. Germline assignment: CDR1 SGDLS and CDR2 YYNGEE. The CDR3 contains 14 residues. J was trimmed by 8 bases and V by 4 bases; bases with no gene match: 6. The CDR3 loop is CASSRGQGREKLFF. The CDR3 coding sequence is TGTGCCAGCAGCAGGGGACAGGGACGCGAAAAACTGTTTTTT.

The chain couples TRBV5-1 to TRBJ1-1; TRBD1 might be the D (5 bases). Germline lookup yields CDR1 SGHRS and CDR2 YFSETQ. V lost 0 bases and J lost 3, with 12 bases in between. The CDR3 runs 15 residues. The CDR3 nucleotides are TGCGCCAGCAGCTTGGAGGGGCTACGGTACACTGAAGCTTTCTTT. This sequence encodes CASSLEGLRYTEAFF.